A single sample is the source of the 23 T cell receptor beta chains below, sequenced in a study of blood T cell repertoires in COVID-19. Sequenced by immunoSEQ multiplex PCR; TCRdb stores in-frame clones only, minus some. The sample consists of 39,000 or so clones, roughly nine tenths of them appearing once. The specimen was peripheral blood. These receptors all come from a human donor in a cohort sampled during active COVID-19.

The V and J genes are TRBV7-6 and TRBJ2-7; D is unresolved. V was pared by 1 base and J by 5 bases, with 15 bases between. Germline V CDR1 and CDR2: SGHVS, FNYEAQ. The CDR3 spans 15 residues. CDR3: CASSLGAFSFDEQYF. In nucleotides, the CDR3 is TGTGCCAGCAGCTTAGGAGCTTTCTCGTTCGACGAGCAGTACTTC.

The chain is built from TRBV18 and TRBJ2-5; TRBD1 might be the D (6 bases). This CDR3 has 15 amino acids. Germline values: CDR1 KGHSH, CDR2 LQKENI. Trimming cost V 3 bases and J 3 bases, with 14 bases left between them. CDR3 nucleotide sequence: TGTGCCAGCTCACCCAGCCATGGACAGAAAGAGACCCAGTACTTC. Residues: CASSPSHGQKETQYF.

Judged by abundance, this clone is medium-sized (0.01 to 0.1%). V is TRBV7-6 and J is TRBJ2-7; 11 nucleotides agree with TRBD2. The CDR3 sequence is 15 residues long. Germline CDR1 is SGHVS and CDR2 is FNYEAQ. The V gene end was trimmed by 0 bases and the J gene end by 6 bases; junction bases not matched to a gene: 4. The CDR3 DNA reads as TGTGCCAGCAGCTTAGCACCACTAGCGGGGGCCGAGCAGTACTTC. Its translation is CASSLAPLAGAEQYF.

The chain combines TRBV2 with TRBJ2-5; 14 bases are a match to TRBD2. Per the germline V gene, CDR1 is SNHLY and CDR2 is FYNNEI. The CDR3 loop spans 17 amino acids. V lost 6 bases and J lost 7; bases outside the gene matches: 13. The DNA for the CDR3 is TGTGCCAGCAGCGTCCCGGGACTAGCGGGGGCCGGAGGGACCCAGTACTTC. It yields the protein CASSVPGLAGAGGTQYF.

The rearrangement links TRBV6-2 or TRBV6-3 to TRBJ2-7; the D gene is possibly TRBD1 (5 bases). The CDR3 is 17 amino acids. V was pared by 3 bases and J by 0 bases, with 18 bases between. Germline values: CDR1 MNHEY, CDR2 SVGEGT. CDR3 nucleotides: TGTGCCAGCAGTTATAATTTAGGGCACAGGAGCTCCTACGAGCAGTACTTC. Translation: CASSYNLGHRSSYEQYF.

The J gene is TRBJ2-7, the V gene TRBV27, with TRBD1 identical over 9 bases. The ends lost 5 bases at V and 2 bases at J; junction bases unmatched: 7. Germline V gene data show CDR1 as MNHEY and CDR2 as SMNVEV (reference sequence). This CDR3 is built from 15 residues. The CDR3: CASSPGTGSPYEQYF. CDR3 in DNA: TGTGCCAGCAGTCCCGGGACAGGGTCTCCCTACGAGCAGTACTTC.

A few counts support this clone. The chain links TRBV5-6 to TRBJ1-2; D gene uncertain. This CDR3 contains 15 residues. CDR1 and CDR2 from the germline V gene are SGHDT and YYEEEE. Trimming left V 2 bases short and J 0 bases short, with 11 bases between. The CDR3 here is CASSLFASANYGYTF. The CDR3 DNA sequence: TGTGCCAGCAGCTTATTCGCGAGCGCTAACTATGGCTACACCTTC.

This chain uses TRBV6-5 with TRBJ1-5; 10 nucleotides agree with TRBD1. CDR3 length: 14 amino acids. Germline CDR1 MNHEY, CDR2 SVGAGI. The trim removed 5 bases at V and 5 bases at J, leaving 3 bases unmatched. The CDR3 bases are TGTGCCAGCAGTAGGGACAGGGGAGATCAGCCCCAGCATTTT. Translated: CASSRDRGDQPQHF.

The V gene is TRBV7-9, the J gene TRBJ2-1, with D perhaps TRBD1 (7 bases). V dropped 3 bases and J dropped 3 bases, with 12 bases sitting between them. This CDR3 has 15 amino acids. Looked up from germline, CDR1 is SEHNR and CDR2 is FQNEAQ (reference sequence). CDR3 nucleotides: TGTGCCAGCAGCTTGGGGCAGGGGGGCTACAATGAGCAGTTCTTC. This codes for CASSLGQGGYNEQFF. Full variable domain (outside the CDR3, taken from reference TRBV7-9 and TRBJ2-1): DTGVSQNPRHKITKRGQNVTFRCDPISEHNRLYWYRQTLGQGPEFLTYFQNEAQLEKSRLLSDRFSAERPKGSFSTLEIQRTEQGDSAMYLCASSLGQGGYNEQFFGPGTRLTVL.

This clone has just one count. The V and J genes are TRBV19 and TRBJ2-3; weak D call: TRBD2 (5 bases). Trimming took 7 bases from V and 2 from J, leaving 13 bases between them. The germline V gene encodes CDR1 LNHDA and CDR2 SQIVND (reference sequence). The CDR3 is 14 amino acids. The CDR3 sequence is CASTKRVSTDTQYF. CDR3 nucleotides: TGTGCCAGTACCAAGAGGGTTTCCACAGATACGCAGTATTTT.

The rearrangement joins TRBV20-1 to TRBJ1-1, with D maybe TRBD1 (5 bases). The CDR3 sequence is 10 residues long. Trimming stripped 4 bases from V and 8 bases from J, with 8 bases between. CDR1 is DFQATT, CDR2 SNEGSKA, per germline (reference sequence). The CDR3 is CSAKRTEAFF. As DNA, the CDR3 is TGCAGTGCTAAGAGGACAGAAGCTTTCTTT.

The V call is TRBV11-2, the J call TRBJ2-7, with D possibly matching TRBD1 (5 bases). The germline V gene has CDR1 SGHAT and CDR2 FQNNGV. The V end lost 3 bases, the J end lost 0 bases, and 6 bases lay between the germline ends. The CDR3 runs to 13 residues. This chain's CDR3 is CASSLTDSYEQYF. The CDR3 coding sequence is TGTGCCAGCAGCTTGACAGACTCCTACGAGCAGTACTTC.

The chain has TRBV10-1 and TRBJ2-7; 11 nucleotides match TRBD2. J gave up 4 bases and V 4 bases, and 0 bases lay outside the gene matches. The V gene's germline CDR1 is WNHNN and CDR2 SYGVQD (reference sequence). The CDR3 has 13 residues. In DNA form, the CDR3 reads TGCGCCAGCAGTGGACTAGCGGGGTACGAGCAGTACTTC. Its translation: CASSGLAGYEQYF.

J is TRBJ2-2 and V is TRBV5-6; 10 bases align to TRBD2. J gave up 1 base and V 4 bases, and 7 bases lay outside the gene matches. CDR1 and CDR2 (germline): SGHDT, YYEEEE. This CDR3 comprises 17 residues. Here the CDR3 DNA reads TGTGCCAGCAGCACCTCTAGCGGGAGCTGGAACACCGGGGAGCTGTTTTTT. Amino acid sequence: CASSTSSGSWNTGELFF.

This chain links TRBV29-1 with TRBJ2-5; TRBD1 is a possible D gene (6 bases). Trimming took off 7 bases at V and 1 base at J, with 13 bases between the two ends. The germline CDR1 and CDR2 sequences are SQVTM and ANQGSEA. There are 13 residues in the CDR3. The CDR3 region is CSASGTPQETQYF. The CDR3 nucleotides read TGCAGCGCATCCGGGACACCCCAAGAGACCCAGTACTTC.

CDR3 DNA: TGTGCCAGCAGCTCCCGGGACAGGGTCATCTCTGGAAACACCATATATTTT. Its protein product is CASSSRDRVISGNTIYF. The V call is TRBV7-2, the J call TRBJ1-3; 9 bases agree with TRBD1. V shed 4 bases and J 0 bases; nucleotides not matched to a gene: 7. The CDR3 spans 17 residues. CDR1 and CDR2 from the germline V gene are SGHTA and FQGNSA.

CDR3 in amino acids: CASSQRQAGVETQYF. For the CDR3, the DNA is TGTGCCAGCAGCCAACGACAGGCCGGGGTCGAGACCCAGTACTTC. The chain combines TRBV14 with TRBJ2-5; D perhaps matches TRBD1 (6 bases). Germline lookup yields CDR1 SGHDN and CDR2 FVKESK. Trimming took off 2 bases at V and 5 bases at J, with 15 bases between the two ends. The CDR3 length is 15 residues.

This clone was detected only a few times. V gene TRBV7-2 combines with J gene TRBJ2-1; possible D gene TRBD2, 6 bases. The CDR3 runs to 14 residues. V was trimmed by 3 bases and J by 6 bases, leaving 12 bases between them. Germline CDR1 SGHTA, CDR2 FQGNSA. In DNA, the CDR3 is TGTGCCAGCAGCTTGGCCGGGACTTTCAATGAGCAGTTCTTC. The encoded protein is CASSLAGTFNEQFF.

Turning to this clone: The junction does not match germline at one end; this may be a read error. Within the sample, other DNA sequences also encode this same CDR3. The genes are TRBV5-1 and TRBJ2-5; weak D call: TRBD2 (5 bases). The length of the CDR3 is 15 residues. Germline CDR1 SGHRS, CDR2 YFSETQ. This CDR3 is CASSLAARVAETQYF. In DNA form, the CDR3 reads TGCGCCAGTAGCTTGGCCGCGAGGGTAGCGGAGACCCAGTACTTC.

The chain recombines TRBV29-1 with TRBJ1-2; unclear D gene. CDR3 length: 12 amino acids. CDR1 SQVTM and CDR2 ANQGSEA come from the germline V gene. Trimming cost V 4 bases and J 4 bases, with 10 bases left between them. This CDR3 reads CSVVLVSYGYTF. The CDR3 coding sequence is TGCAGCGTTGTTTTAGTCTCCTATGGCTACACCTTC. Full variable domain (remainder filled in from reference TRBV29-1 and TRBJ1-2): SAVISQKPSRDICQRGTSLTIQCQVDSQVTMMFWYRQQPGQSLTLIATANQGSEATYESGFVIDKFPISRPNLTFSTLTVSNMSPEDSSIYLCSVVLVSYGYTFGSGTRLTVV.

The chain is built from TRBV6-1 and TRBJ1-5, with D tentatively TRBD1 (5 bases). V lost 1 base and J 6 bases, leaving 13 bases between the germline ends. CDR3 length equals 15 residues. Germline assignment: CDR1 MNHNS and CDR2 SASEGT. CDR3 amino acids: CASSEGKGVVQPQHF. As DNA, the CDR3 is TGTGCCAGCAGTGAAGGGAAAGGGGTGGTTCAGCCCCAGCATTTT.

The chain has TRBV27 and TRBJ2-1; 8 nucleotides align to TRBD1. Germline V gene sequence: CDR1 MNHEY, CDR2 SMNVEV (reference sequence). The ends lost 1 base at V and 2 bases at J; junction bases unmatched: 4. This CDR3 has 16 amino acids. The CDR3 reads CASSLWGDRTYNEQFF. The CDR3 DNA reads as TGTGCCAGCAGTTTATGGGGGGACAGGACCTACAATGAGCAGTTCTTC.

The chain joins TRBV5-6 to TRBJ2-7; TRBD2 agrees at 8 bases. This CDR3 contains 14 residues. In germline, CDR1 is SGHDT, CDR2 YYEEEE. After removal of 4 bases from V and 3 bases from J, the junction contained 6 bases not matched to a gene. The CDR3: CASSRSGENYEQYF. CDR3 bases: TGTGCCAGCAGCCGTAGCGGGGAGAACTACGAGCAGTACTTC.